The 4 T cell receptor beta chains below come from one sample, sequenced in a study of CD8+CD57+ T cells in acquired aplastic anemia. Patients included in sequencing had previously demonstrated CD8+CD57+ cell expansion by flow cytometry. For CDR3 and TCR beta VDJ profiling, genomic DNA was the template used. Using its own MiXCR run on the reads, TCRdb lists one record per CDR3 protein. The sample has fewer than 250,000 distinct CDR3 sequences, 45% to 50% seen once. The specimen was sorted CD4+, CD8+, or CD8+CD57+ T cells (not recorded which) from PBMCs. The source is a human donor with aplastic anemia.

Only one count was recorded for this clonotype. At one boundary the junction diverges from the germline segment, which might be a read error. This sequence joins TRBV2 and TRBJ1-2; D gene uncertain. Germline V gene sequence: CDR1 SNHLY, CDR2 FYNNEI. The CDR3 loop spans 13 amino acids. The DNA for the CDR3 is TGTGCCAGCAGCCCCCGACGGAGGGATGGTTACACCTTC. Residues: CASSPRRRDGYTF.

The chain joins TRBV14 to TRBJ2-7; 8 positions match TRBD2. V lost 5 bases and J lost 4; bases outside the gene matches: 13. The CDR3 has 16 residues. Per the germline V gene, CDR1 is SGHDN and CDR2 is FVKESK. The CDR3 region is CASSVDYGGGRYEQYF. The CDR3 DNA follows: TGTGCCAGCAGCGTAGATTACGGGGGGGGGAGGTACGAGCAGTACTTC.

As to this clonotype: The DNA is left out, because the CDR3 cannot be placed on it with certainty; the CDR3 is given as TCRdb lists it. The chain couples TRBV15 to TRBJ1-2. The CDR3 contains 13 residues when both ends are counted. Germline loops: CDR1 LNHNV, CDR2 YYDKDF (reference sequence). The CDR3 spells CATSRDVGGGNTF.

V gene TRBV10-3 combines with J gene TRBJ1-1; D possibly corresponds to TRBD1 (5 bases). Between the trimmed V and J ends, which lost 3 bases and 1 base, there was a span of 6 bases. This CDR3 has 13 residues. Germline CDR1 ENHRY, CDR2 SYGVKD. The CDR3 loop reads CAISDRANTEAFF. CDR3 nucleotide sequence: TGTGCCATCAGTGACAGGGCGAACACTGAAGCTTTCTTT.